This T cell receptor (beta chain) was identified during a study of cytomegalovirus exposure and HLA in healthy donors. The germline V gene has CDR1 LNHDA and CDR2 SQIVND (reference sequence). The V end was cut by 6 bases, the J end by 0 bases, with 21 bases between. The length of the CDR3 is 19 residues. PCR amplification relied on 60 Vbeta primers (plus 13 Jbeta primers). Some clones are missing from TCRdb's copy, which holds only in-frame ones; the method was immunoSEQ multiplex PCR. The repertoire holds about 110,000 clones, over 75% seen once, with 8.6% in the top ten. The chain links TRBV19 to TRBJ2-6, with a possible D match to TRBD1 (5 bases). The origin of this receptor is a woman aged 35 to 49 in good health and CMV-seropositive. Source material: PBMCs. The CDR3: CASSPFTGPQDSGANVLTF. The CDR3 nucleotides are TGTGCCAGTAGCCCATTTACAGGACCGCAGGACTCTGGGGCCAACGTCCTGACTTTC. Looking up the rest from reference TRBV19 and TRBJ2-6 gives the full variable domain: DGGITQSPKYLFRKEGQNVTLSCEQNLNHDAMYWYRQDPGQGLRLIYYSQIVNDFQKGDIAEGYSVSREKKESFPLTVTSAQKNPTAFYLCASSPFTGPQDSGANVLTFGAGSRLTVL.